This T cell receptor (beta chain) was sequenced in a study of T cell responses to AZD1222 COVID-19 vaccine. The count of this clone is one. The repertoire was sequenced with immunoSEQ multiplex PCR; TCRdb's copy has only in-frame clones and lacks some. The sample has 75,000 to 95,000 clones; about 88% are singletons. Trimming removed 2 bases at V and 6 bases at J, with 17 bases between. Germline lookup yields CDR1 MGHRA and CDR2 YSYEKL. The CDR3 totals 15 residues. The V call is TRBV4-1, the J call TRBJ2-7; maybe TRBD1 (7 bases). Sample: peripheral blood, taken on day 0 of AZD1222 vaccination. The TCR was taken from an adult in good health. Here the CDR3 reads CASSQRSGGLREQYF. In DNA, the CDR3 is TGCGCCAGCAGCCAAAGGTCAGGGGGGCTCCGCGAGCAGTACTTC.